The source of this T cell receptor beta chain is a study of T cell responses to AZD1222 COVID-19 vaccine. Notes on this clone: Its cognate antigen is unknown.

Some clones are missing from TCRdb's copy, which holds only in-frame ones; the method was immunoSEQ multiplex PCR. The sample shows roughly 120,000 clones, 86% of them seen only once. Study findings and constraints: At baseline, seropositivity was found in only 6 or 7 AZD1222 recipients.

This CDR3 has 16 residues. Trimming took off 3 bases at V and 2 bases at J, with 13 bases between the two ends. CDR1 MGHRA and CDR2 YSYEKL come from the germline V gene. The sequence derives from an adult in good health. The chain recombines TRBV4-1 with TRBJ2-2; D may correspond to TRBD1 or TRBD2 (5 bases each). This material consisted of peripheral blood, taken on day 0 of AZD1222 vaccination. The CDR3 DNA follows: TGCGCCAGCAGCCAGGGCCATGGGACCAACACCGGGGAGCTGTTTTTT. Protein product: CASSQGHGTNTGELFF.